One sample yielded the 24 T cell receptor beta chains listed below, sequenced in a study of shared clonotypes between healthy human individuals. The table came from immunoSEQ multiplex PCR; TCRdb's copy has only in-frame clones and leaves some out. The table has some 2.3 million clones, approximately 95% seen once. What was sequenced was naive CD4+ T cells from PBMCs. Subset in this sample: CD45RA+ positively selected. Receptor source: a man aged 18 to 29 in good health. Some clones in this sample may be carry-over from other donors' samples.

This clone appeared once. The rearrangement uses TRBV28 and TRBJ2-7, with D unresolved. Germline loops: CDR1 MDHEN, CDR2 SYDVKM. CDR3 size: 12 residues. The V end lost 5 bases, the J end lost 3 bases, and 8 bases lay between the germline ends. CDR3 region: CASSNRNYEQYF. Written as DNA, the CDR3 is TGTGCCAGCAGTAACAGAAACTACGAGCAGTACTTC.

The CDR3 DNA follows: TGCAGCGTTGAGAAGAATGAGCAGTTCTTC. This sequence encodes CSVEKNEQFF. This chain links TRBV29-1 with TRBJ2-1; D is uncertain. The length of the CDR3 is 10 residues. Germline values: CDR1 SQVTM, CDR2 ANQGSEA. Trimming took off 3 bases at V and 7 bases at J, with 4 bases between the two ends.

To note about this clone: Other DNA sequences of this sample code for an identical CDR3. The chain employs TRBV5-4 and TRBJ2-7; 12 nucleotides align to TRBD2. The ends lost 4 bases at V and 3 bases at J; junction bases unmatched: 5. Germline V CDR1 and CDR2: SGHNT, YYREEE (reference sequence). The CDR3 has 15 amino acids. For the CDR3, the DNA is TGTGCCAGCAGCCCCAGACTAGCGGGGGTCTACGAGCAGTACTTC. Translation gives CASSPRLAGVYEQYF. The full variable domain, with the rest looked up from reference TRBV5-4 and TRBJ2-7, is ETGVTQSPTHLIKTRGQQVTLRCSSQSGHNTVSWYQQALGQGPQFIFQYYREEENGRGNFPPRFSGLQFPNYSSELNVNALELDDSALYLCASSPRLAGVYEQYFGPGTRLTVT.

Worth noting for this clone: The identical CDR3 is also encoded by other nucleotide sequences in the sample. The V call is TRBV7-9, the J call TRBJ2-7; 10 nucleotides line up with TRBD2. Germline V gene data show CDR1 as SEHNR and CDR2 as FQNEAQ (reference sequence). The ends lost 1 base at V and 2 bases at J; junction bases unmatched: 2. The CDR3 extends over 15 amino acids. CDR3 in DNA: TGTGCCAGCAGCTTAGGGACTAGCGGCCCCTACGAGCAGTACTTC. This translates into CASSLGTSGPYEQYF.

This chain joins TRBV9 and TRBJ2-1; either TRBD1 or TRBD2 may supply D (6 bases each). V shed 2 bases and J shed 5 bases, with 17 bases lying between them. CDR1 SGDLS and CDR2 YYNGEE come from the germline V gene. The CDR3 spans 16 residues. In DNA form, the CDR3 reads TGTGCCAGCAGCGTGAGGGGGGACTCCCGGAACAATGAGCAGTTCTTC. It specifies CASSVRGDSRNNEQFF.

The V and J genes are TRBV5-4 and TRBJ2-7; 9 bases agree with TRBD1. Losses at the gene ends were 4 bases for V and 5 bases for J; bases not matched to a gene: 4. This CDR3 has 13 residues. Germline CDR1 SGHNT, CDR2 YYREEE (reference sequence). In DNA, the CDR3 is TGTGCCAGCAGCGCCGGGACAGGGAACGAGCAGTACTTC. This encodes CASSAGTGNEQYF. Drawing the rest from reference TRBV5-4 and TRBJ2-7, the complete variable domain is ETGVTQSPTHLIKTRGQQVTLRCSSQSGHNTVSWYQQALGQGPQFIFQYYREEENGRGNFPPRFSGLQFPNYSSELNVNALELDDSALYLCASSAGTGNEQYFGPGTRLTVT.

The V and J genes are TRBV28 and TRBJ1-2; no reliable D call. The V and J ends lost 6 bases and 7 bases respectively, with 15 bases between them. From germline, CDR1 is MDHEN and CDR2 SYDVKM. The CDR3 contains 13 residues. Here the CDR3 reads CASSPNSRGGYTF. CDR3 coding DNA: TGTGCCAGCAGCCCTAACAGCCGGGGTGGCTACACCTTC.

The CDR3 spells CASSDRGRTMAQYF. CDR3 nucleotides: TGTGCCAGCAGCGATAGGGGACGGACGATGGCGCAGTATTTT. The chain uses TRBV9 and TRBJ2-3; D assignment may be TRBD1 or TRBD2 (5 bases each). CDR1 and CDR2 (germline): SGDLS, YYNGEE. The CDR3 runs 14 residues. Trimming stripped 3 bases from V and 10 bases from J, with 18 bases between.

The genes are TRBV27 and TRBJ1-2; possible D gene TRBD1, 6 bases. Per the germline V gene, CDR1 is MNHEY and CDR2 is SMNVEV (reference sequence). Deletions cut 6 bases from V and 6 bases from J, with 14 bases between. This CDR3 is built from 13 residues. The CDR3 DNA is TGTGCCAGCAGCCCTACAGGGTCGCATGGCTACACCTTC. Its translation: CASSPTGSHGYTF.

This clone has a handful of counts. The sample carries other DNA sequences with the same CDR3. This sequence joins TRBV25-1 and TRBJ2-7, with D uncertain. V lost 1 base and J 2 bases, leaving 3 bases between the germline ends. Germline V gives CDR1 MGHDK, CDR2 SYGVNS. The CDR3 contains 12 residues. The CDR3, as DNA: TGTGCCAGCAGTGAATCCCCCTACGAGCAGTACTTC. This codes for CASSESPYEQYF.

The chain joins TRBV28 to TRBJ2-7, with TRBD2 identical over 8 bases. This CDR3 region has 16 residues. Germline-derived CDR1 and CDR2 are MDHEN and SYDVKM. J gave up 2 bases and V 6 bases, and 12 bases lay outside the gene matches. The CDR3 DNA reads TGTGCCAGCAGCTCCCCGGGAGGGCCGGTCCCCTACGAGCAGTACTTC. Protein: CASSSPGGPVPYEQYF.

The chain is built from TRBV7-8 and TRBJ1-1; D perhaps matches TRBD1 (6 bases). Per germline, CDR1 SGHVS and CDR2 FQNEAQ. V gave up 0 bases and J gave up 5 bases, with 13 bases separating them. There are 15 residues in the CDR3. Here the CDR3 reads CASSLAGRGRTEAFF. The DNA for the CDR3 is TGTGCCAGCAGCTTAGCGGGCAGGGGACGAACTGAAGCTTTCTTT.

V usage is TRBV6-5 and J usage is TRBJ1-1; the D is unclear. CDR3 length: 15 amino acids. Germline CDR1 is MNHEY and CDR2 is SVGAGI. With 0 bases removed from V and 1 base from J, the gap between germline ends came to 9 bases. As DNA, the CDR3 is TGTGCCAGCAGTTACTCGAGACCAGAGAACACTGAAGCTTTCTTT. It codes for CASSYSRPENTEAFF.

The chain links TRBV11-3 to TRBJ2-3, with D uncertain. This CDR3 comprises 14 residues. Per the germline V gene, CDR1 is SGHNT and CDR2 is YENEEA. V was clipped by 5 bases and J by 1 base, with 10 bases between them. The CDR3: CASSLSVGTDTQYF. The CDR3 DNA reads TGTGCCAGCAGCCTGTCGGTCGGCACAGATACGCAGTATTTT.

The V call is TRBV7-9, the J call TRBJ2-5; TRBD1 agrees at 11 bases. Unmatched junction bases numbered 4, after V lost 10 bases and J lost 0 bases. Germline values: CDR1 SEHNR, CDR2 FQNEAQ (reference sequence). The length of the CDR3 is 14 residues. The CDR3 reads CATTDRGHQETQYF. The CDR3 DNA is TGTGCCACCACGGACAGGGGGCACCAAGAGACCCAGTACTTC.

Turning to this clone: The same CDR3 arises from other DNA sequences in this sample as well. The chain carries TRBV18 and TRBJ1-2; no definite D call. In germline, CDR1 is KGHSH, CDR2 LQKENI. The V gene lost 3 bases and the J gene lost 2 bases, with 10 bases spanning the gap. This CDR3 has 14 residues. The CDR3 DNA reads TGTGCCAGCTCACCTGCAGGTCTAAACTATGGCTACACCTTC. This gives the protein CASSPAGLNYGYTF.

This clone was detected only once. The chain has TRBV5-1 and TRBJ2-7, with 8 bases identical to TRBD2. Losses at the gene ends were 4 bases for V and 4 bases for J; bases not matched to a gene: 10. CDR3 length: 15 residues. The V gene's germline CDR1 is SGHRS and CDR2 YFSETQ. CDR3 sequence reads: CASSPEGTRYYEQYF. In DNA form, the CDR3 reads TGCGCCAGCAGCCCCGAAGGGACTAGATATTACGAGCAGTACTTC.

The V gene is TRBV7-2, the J gene TRBJ2-1; TRBD2 aligns across 7 bases. The V gene's germline CDR1 is SGHTA and CDR2 FQGNSA. V trimming: 1 base; J trimming: 12 bases; junction bases outside the gene matches: 12. This CDR3 has 15 residues. Written as DNA, the CDR3 is TGTGCCAGCAGCTTAGGGCTAGCGGCAGGCACGGGGCAGTTCTTC. Its protein product is CASSLGLAAGTGQFF.

For this clone: The sample carries other DNA sequences with the same CDR3. The chain employs TRBV9 and TRBJ2-6; possibly TRBD1 for D (7 bases). With 6 bases removed from V and 0 bases from J, the gap between germline ends came to 10 bases. CDR1 is SGDLS and CDR2 is YYNGEE in the germline V gene. This CDR3 region has 15 residues. The CDR3 sequence: CASTRGDSGANVLTF. The DNA for the CDR3 is TGTGCCAGCACCAGGGGGGACTCTGGGGCCAACGTCCTGACTTTC.

J is TRBJ2-7 and V is TRBV28, with TRBD1 matching over 8 bases. The CDR3 runs 14 residues. Trimming removed 3 bases from V and 4 bases from J; junction bases left unmatched: 5. Germline CDR1 is MDHEN and CDR2 is SYDVKM. This chain's CDR3 is CASSFQGARYEQYF. The CDR3 coding sequence is TGTGCCAGCAGTTTTCAGGGGGCGAGGTACGAGCAGTACTTC.

The V and J genes are TRBV7-2 and TRBJ2-2; 7 nucleotides align to TRBD1. Germline V gene sequence: CDR1 SGHTA, CDR2 FQGNSA. Germline trimming cut 4 bases from V and 4 bases from J; bases unmatched to any gene: 12. There are 17 residues in the CDR3. The CDR3 DNA follows: TGTGCCAGCAGCTCTCTCGGGCAGGGGGTTGGCACCGGGGAGCTGTTTTTT. This gives the protein CASSSLGQGVGTGELFF. Based on the CDR3 plus reference TRBV7-2 and TRBJ2-2, the full variable domain is GAGVSQSPSNKVTEKGKDVELRCDPISGHTALYWYRQSLGQGLEFLIYFQGNSAPDKSGLPSDRFSAERTGGSVSTLTIQRTQQEDSAVYLCASSSLGQGVGTGELFFGEGSRLTVL.

This clone showed up just once. The rearrangement links TRBV29-1 to TRBJ2-1; D is unclear. CDR1 SQVTM and CDR2 ANQGSEA come from the germline V gene. The CDR3 loop spans 13 amino acids. V lost 7 bases, J lost 0 bases, and 10 bases lay in between. The CDR3 region has the DNA TGCAGCGCTAAGGACGTCTCCTACAATGAGCAGTTCTTC. Translated: CSAKDVSYNEQFF.

This clone came up once. The J gene is TRBJ2-2, the V gene TRBV6-5; 7 positions agree with TRBD1. V was clipped by 8 bases and J by 1 base; unmatched bases: 4. This CDR3 comprises 14 residues. CDR1 is MNHEY and CDR2 is SVGAGI in the germline V gene. CDR3 amino acids: CASWRQGNTGELFF. DNA for the CDR3: TGTGCCAGCTGGCGACAGGGGAACACCGGGGAGCTGTTTTTT.

This clone was detected only a few times. Other DNA sequences in this specimen translate into the identical CDR3. The CDR3 region has the DNA TGCAGTGCCGGCACAGATACGCAGTATTTT. This sequence encodes CSAGTDTQYF. V usage is TRBV20-1 and J usage is TRBJ2-3, with D uncertain. With 6 bases removed from V and 1 base from J, the gap between germline ends came to 2 bases. This CDR3 region has 10 residues. Germline V gene sequence: CDR1 DFQATT, CDR2 SNEGSKA (reference sequence).